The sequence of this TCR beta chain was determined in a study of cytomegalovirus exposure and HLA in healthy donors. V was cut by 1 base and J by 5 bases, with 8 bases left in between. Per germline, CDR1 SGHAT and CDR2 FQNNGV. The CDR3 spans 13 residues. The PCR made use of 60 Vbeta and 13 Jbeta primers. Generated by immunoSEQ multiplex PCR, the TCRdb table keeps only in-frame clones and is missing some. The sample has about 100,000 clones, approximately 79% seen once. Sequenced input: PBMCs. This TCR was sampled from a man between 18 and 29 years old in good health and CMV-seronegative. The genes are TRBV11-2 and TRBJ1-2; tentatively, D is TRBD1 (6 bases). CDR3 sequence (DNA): TGTGCCAGCAGCTTAGGGCAGGGGTATGGCTACACCTTC. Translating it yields CASSLGQGYGYTF.